The clone carrying this T cell receptor beta chain has ten or more counts. Its antigen is still unknown. TCRdb called the 5' RACE reads again in MiXCR, with one record for every CDR3 protein. The sample has about 140,000 distinct CDR3 sequences, roughly 6.7% seen once. This CDR3 has 14 amino acids. The V gene's germline CDR1 is SGHRS and CDR2 YFSETQ. The ends were cut back, 2 bases at V and 3 bases at J, with 8 bases in the middle. This record comes from a study of T cells after yellow fever vaccination. General study findings and limits: Contaminating bulk clonotypes could be abundant in FACS-sorted repertoires. Though it reached lower strength, the secondary response hit its peak faster, day 5 versus 15.

The sequenced sample was CD4+ T cells sorted from PBMCs, obtained 10 days after the yellow fever booster vaccination. The origin of this receptor is a man aged 30-40 years who received the YFV17D yellow fever vaccine. The V and J genes are TRBV5-1 and TRBJ2-2; no reliable D call. The CDR3 nucleotides are TGCGCCAGCAGCTTAAATAGGGACACCGGGGAGCTGTTTTTT. Translated: CASSLNRDTGELFF.